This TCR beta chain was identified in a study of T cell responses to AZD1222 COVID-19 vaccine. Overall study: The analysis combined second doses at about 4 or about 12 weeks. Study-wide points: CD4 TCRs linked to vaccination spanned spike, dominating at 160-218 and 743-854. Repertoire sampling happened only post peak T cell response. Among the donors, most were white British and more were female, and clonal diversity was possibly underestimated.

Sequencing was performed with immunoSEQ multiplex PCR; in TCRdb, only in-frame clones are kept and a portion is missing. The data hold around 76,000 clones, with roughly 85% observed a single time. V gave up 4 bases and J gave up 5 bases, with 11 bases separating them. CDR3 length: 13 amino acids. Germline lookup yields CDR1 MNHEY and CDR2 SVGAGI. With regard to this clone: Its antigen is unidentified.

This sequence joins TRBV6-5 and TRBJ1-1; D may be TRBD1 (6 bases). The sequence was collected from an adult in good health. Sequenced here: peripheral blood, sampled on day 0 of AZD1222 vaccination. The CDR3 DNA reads TGTGCCAGCAGTTCTACAGGGAGGACTGAAGCTTTCTTT. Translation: CASSSTGRTEAFF.